The 8 T cell receptor beta chains presented below share a single source sample, sequenced in a study of T cells in Graves' hyperthyroidism and ophthalmopathy. Authors of the study amplified TCR beta CDR3 regions from RNA transcripts. Researchers ran a first-round RT-PCR on the TCR CDR3 using the HTBI primer set. MiXCR, applied by TCRdb to the multiplex PCR reads, yields one record per CDR3 protein. Of 300,000 to 450,000 distinct CDR3 sequences listed, approximately 15% are singletons. The specimen was blood. These receptors were obtained from a woman in her sixties or seventies with Graves' hyperthyroidism.

This clonotype was detected many times. The rearrangement joins TRBV11-2 to TRBJ1-1; D might be TRBD1 (5 bases). The germline V and J ends were trimmed by 0 bases and 6 bases, with 8 bases remaining between them. CDR1 and CDR2 (germline): SGHAT, FQNNGV. The CDR3 length is 13 residues. The CDR3 nucleotides are TGTGCCAGCAGCTTAGACAGGGAGGCTGAAGCTTTCTTT. Translating gives CASSLDREAEAFF.

This clonotype has a handful of counts. The chain links TRBV5-6 to TRBJ1-1; no clear D. V dropped 6 bases and J dropped 1 base, with 19 bases sitting between them. Germline lookup yields CDR1 SGHDT and CDR2 YYEEEE. This CDR3 has 16 residues. The CDR3 protein is CASTSPKAGRNTEAFF. DNA of the CDR3: TGTGCCAGCACTTCCCCTAAGGCCGGCAGGAACACTGAAGCTTTCTTT.

This clonotype was seen ten or more times. The genes are TRBV9 and TRBJ2-7; D may be TRBD2 (5 bases). CDR1 and CDR2 (germline): SGDLS, YYNGEE. The CDR3 has 15 amino acids. Between the trimmed V and J ends, which lost 0 bases and 0 bases, there was a span of 10 bases. The CDR3 DNA follows: TGTGCCAGCAGCGTAGGAGGGAGCCGCTCCTACGAGCAGTACTTC. It yields the protein CASSVGGSRSYEQYF.

This clonotype has more than one count but fewer than ten. The chain employs TRBV20-1 and TRBJ2-1; 7 bases line up with TRBD2. Losses at the gene ends were 4 bases for V and 1 base for J; bases not matched to a gene: 4. The germline V gene encodes CDR1 DFQATT and CDR2 SNEGSKA (reference sequence). This CDR3 is built from 14 residues. The CDR3 DNA sequence: TGCAGTGCTAAGGTTAGCGGGTCCTACAATGAGCAGTTCTTC. It encodes CSAKVSGSYNEQFF.

This clonotype turned up a few times. The final CDR3 position lacks the conserved phenylalanine or tryptophan, pointing to a likely read error. The rearrangement joins TRBV7-8 to TRBJ1-1; 7 bases map to TRBD1. The germline gives CDR1 SGHVS, CDR2 FQNEAQ. The CDR3 has 17 residues. With V trimmed by 0 bases and J by 1 base, 8 bases remained unmatched. Here the CDR3 reads CASSLAPRRGQNTEAFS. The CDR3 DNA sequence: TGTGCCAGCAGCTTAGCGCCGAGAAGGGGGCAGAACACTGAAGCTTTCTCT.

This sequence joins TRBV12-3 or TRBV12-4 and TRBJ1-5; D is possibly TRBD1 (5 bases). The germline V and J ends were trimmed by 5 bases and 5 bases, with 13 bases remaining between them. This CDR3 is 14 amino acids long. CDR3 sequence: CASSPPEGHQPQHF. CDR3 coding DNA: TGTGCCAGCAGTCCCCCGGAGGGGCATCAGCCCCAGCATTTT.

This clonotype was seen repeatedly, ten times or more. This chain links TRBV18 with TRBJ2-7; the D gene is possibly TRBD1 (6 bases). The CDR3 runs to 14 residues. With 3 bases removed from V and 3 bases from J, the gap between germline ends came to 12 bases. Germline V gene lookup returns CDR1 KGHSH and CDR2 LQKENI. The CDR3 DNA follows: TGTGCCAGCTCACCGTACGGGACAAACTACGAGCAGTACTTC. Translation gives CASSPYGTNYEQYF.

This clonotype was recorded many times. This chain links TRBV2 with TRBJ2-7; D gene unclear. The CDR3 runs to 12 residues. Germline CDR1 SNHLY, CDR2 FYNNEI. V was trimmed by 8 bases and J by 6 bases, leaving 14 bases between them. CDR3 protein: CASCPMGGEQYF. DNA for the CDR3: TGTGCCAGCTGCCCCATGGGTGGCGAGCAGTACTTC.